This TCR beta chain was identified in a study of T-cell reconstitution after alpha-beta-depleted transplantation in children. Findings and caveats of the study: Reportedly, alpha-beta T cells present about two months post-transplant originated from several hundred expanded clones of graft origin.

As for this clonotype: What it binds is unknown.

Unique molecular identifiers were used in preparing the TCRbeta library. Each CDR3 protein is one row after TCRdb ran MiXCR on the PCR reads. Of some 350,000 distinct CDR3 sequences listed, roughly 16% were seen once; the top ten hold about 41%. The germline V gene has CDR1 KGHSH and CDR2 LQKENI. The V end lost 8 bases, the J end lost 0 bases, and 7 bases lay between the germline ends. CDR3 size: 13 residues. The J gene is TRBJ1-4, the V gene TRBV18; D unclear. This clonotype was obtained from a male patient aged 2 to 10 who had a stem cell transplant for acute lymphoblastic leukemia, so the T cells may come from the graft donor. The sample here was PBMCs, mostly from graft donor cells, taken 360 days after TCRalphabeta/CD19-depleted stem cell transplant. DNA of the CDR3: TGTGCCAGCAAACGTTCAACTAATGAAAAACTGTTTTTT. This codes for CASKRSTNEKLFF.